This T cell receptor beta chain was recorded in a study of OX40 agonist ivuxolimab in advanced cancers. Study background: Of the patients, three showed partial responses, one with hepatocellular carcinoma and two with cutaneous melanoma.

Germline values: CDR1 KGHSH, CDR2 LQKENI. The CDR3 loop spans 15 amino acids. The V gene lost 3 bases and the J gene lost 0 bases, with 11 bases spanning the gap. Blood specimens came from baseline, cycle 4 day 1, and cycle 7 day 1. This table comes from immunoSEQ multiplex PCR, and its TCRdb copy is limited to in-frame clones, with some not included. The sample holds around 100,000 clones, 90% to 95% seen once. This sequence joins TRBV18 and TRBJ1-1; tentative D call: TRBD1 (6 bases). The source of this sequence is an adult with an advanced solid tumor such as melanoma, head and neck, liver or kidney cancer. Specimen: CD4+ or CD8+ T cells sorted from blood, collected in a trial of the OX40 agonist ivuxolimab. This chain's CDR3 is CASSPRGEMNTEAFF. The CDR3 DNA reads TGTGCCAGCTCACCGAGGGGGGAGATGAACACTGAAGCTTTCTTT. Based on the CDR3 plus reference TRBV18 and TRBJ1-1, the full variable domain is NAGVMQNPRHLVRRRGQEARLRCSPMKGHSHVYWYRQLPEEGLKFMVYLQKENIIDESGMPKERFSAEFPKEGPSILRIQQVVRGDSAAYFCASSPRGEMNTEAFFGQGTRLTVV.